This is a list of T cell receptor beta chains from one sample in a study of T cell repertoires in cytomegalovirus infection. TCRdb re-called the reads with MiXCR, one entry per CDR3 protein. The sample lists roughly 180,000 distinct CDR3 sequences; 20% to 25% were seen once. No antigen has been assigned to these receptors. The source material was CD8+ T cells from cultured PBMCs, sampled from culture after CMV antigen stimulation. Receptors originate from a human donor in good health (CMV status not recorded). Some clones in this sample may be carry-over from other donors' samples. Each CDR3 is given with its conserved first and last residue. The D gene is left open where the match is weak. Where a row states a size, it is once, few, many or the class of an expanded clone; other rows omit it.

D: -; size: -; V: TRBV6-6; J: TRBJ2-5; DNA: TGTGCCAGCAGTTCCCGACAGTACCAAGAGACCCAGTACTTC; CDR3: CASSSRQYQETQYF
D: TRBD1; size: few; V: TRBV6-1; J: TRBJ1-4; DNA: TGTGCCAGCAGGGGACAGGGAACTAATGAAAAACTGTTTTTT; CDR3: CASRGQGTNEKLFF
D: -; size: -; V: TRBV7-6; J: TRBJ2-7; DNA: TGTGCCAGCAGCAAACGACACTCCTACGAGCAGTACTTC; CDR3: CASSKRHSYEQYF
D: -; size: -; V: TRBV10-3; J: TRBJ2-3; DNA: TGTGCCATCAGTGGTATAAAAGAAAGCACAGATACGCAGTATTTT; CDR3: CAISGIKESTDTQYF
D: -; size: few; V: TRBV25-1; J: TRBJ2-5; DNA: TGTGCCAGCAGTGAAGGGGAGACCCAGTACTTC; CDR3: CASSEGETQYF
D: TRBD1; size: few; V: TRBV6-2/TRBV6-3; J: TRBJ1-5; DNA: TGTGCCAGCAGCCCGGGACAGGGAATTCAGCCCCAGCATTTT; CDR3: CASSPGQGIQPQHF
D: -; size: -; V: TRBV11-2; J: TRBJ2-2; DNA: TGTGCCAGCAGCCCACAACACAACTCGAACACCGGGGAGCTGTTTTTT; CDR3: CASSPQHNSNTGELFF
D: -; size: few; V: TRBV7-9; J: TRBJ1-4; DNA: TGTGCCAGCAGCTTAGATGGGGGATCCGGTGAAAAACTGTTTTTT; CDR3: CASSLDGGSGEKLFF
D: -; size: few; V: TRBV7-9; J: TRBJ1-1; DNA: TGTGCCAGCAGCTACGATTCAGGCTCGGCGATGACTTTCTTT; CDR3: CASSYDSGSAMTFF
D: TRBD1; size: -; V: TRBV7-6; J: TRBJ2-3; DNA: TGTGCCAGCAGCTTAGTCATTGACGCCGAAATAGGGGGCTGGGATACGCAGTATTTT; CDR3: CASSLVIDAEIGGWDTQYF
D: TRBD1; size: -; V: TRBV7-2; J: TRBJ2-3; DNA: TGTGCCAGCAGCTTAGGGGACAGGGGGCGTATTACAGATACGCAGTATTTT; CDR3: CASSLGDRGRITDTQYF
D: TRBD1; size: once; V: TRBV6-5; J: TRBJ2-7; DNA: TGTGCCAGCAGCGATTCAACAGGGGCCATCTCCTACGAGCAGTACTTC; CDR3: CASSDSTGAISYEQYF
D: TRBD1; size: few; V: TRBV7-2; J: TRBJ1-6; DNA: TGTGCCAGCAGCTCCCGGGACAGGGTGTATTCACCCCTCCACTTT; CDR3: CASSSRDRVYSPLHF
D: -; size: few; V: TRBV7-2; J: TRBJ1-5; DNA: TGTGCCAGCAGCTTAGACGGTGTTCAGCCCCAGCATTTT; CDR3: CASSLDGVQPQHF
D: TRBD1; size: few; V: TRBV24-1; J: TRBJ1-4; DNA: TGTGCCACCAGTGATGGAGACAGGGGGCATGAAAAACTGTTTTTT; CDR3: CATSDGDRGHEKLFF
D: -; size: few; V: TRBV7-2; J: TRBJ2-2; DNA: TGTGCCAGCAGCTTGAGTCCGAGGGAGCTGTTTTTT; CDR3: CASSLSPRELFF
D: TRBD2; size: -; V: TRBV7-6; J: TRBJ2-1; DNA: TGTGCCAGCAGCTTCCAAGCGGGGGGGACCACCTACAATGAGCAGTTCTTC; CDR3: CASSFQAGGTTYNEQFF
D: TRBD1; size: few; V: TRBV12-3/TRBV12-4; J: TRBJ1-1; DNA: TGTGCCAGCAGTTTAGGGAGGGGGCCCACTGAAGCTTTCTTT; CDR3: CASSLGRGPTEAFF
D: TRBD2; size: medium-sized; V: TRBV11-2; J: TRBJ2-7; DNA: TGTGCCAGCAGCTACTTCGGAGGGACTAGCGGGGGGGCTAACTCCTACGAGCAGTACTTC; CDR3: CASSYFGGTSGGANSYEQYF
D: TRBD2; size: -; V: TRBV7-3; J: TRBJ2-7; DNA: TGTGCCAGCAGCGTAACTAGCGGGGGGGATTCCTACGAGCAGTACTTC; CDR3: CASSVTSGGDSYEQYF